This is a list of T cell receptor beta chains from one sample in a study of CD8+CD57+ T cells in acquired aplastic anemia. TCRdb independently ran MiXCR on the reads; one entry per CDR3 protein. Of roughly 170,000 distinct CDR3 sequences listed, approximately 48% are singletons. The sequenced sample consisted of sorted CD4+, CD8+, or CD8+CD57+ T cells (not recorded which) from PBMCs. All receptors derive from a human donor with aplastic anemia. Each CDR3 is given without its conserved first and last residue.

J gene: TRBJ2-2
V gene: TRBV6-4
CDR3 protein: ASGMAGDTGELF

J gene: TRBJ1-3
V gene: TRBV20-1
CDR3 protein: SGGQVIRNTIY

J gene: TRBJ2-5
V gene: TRBV12-3/TRBV12-4
CDR3 protein: ASTKPLGSQETQY

J gene: TRBJ2-7
V gene: TRBV29-1
CDR3 protein: SVGDIEEQY

J gene: TRBJ1-4
V gene: TRBV19
CDR3 protein: ASSPGHAANEKLF

J gene: TRBJ1-1
V gene: TRBV7-8
CDR3 protein: ASSSHRAEAF

J gene: TRBJ1-4
V gene: TRBV5-6
CDR3 protein: ASSLGQSNEKLF

J gene: TRBJ2-3
V gene: TRBV10-1
CDR3 protein: ASSGLVEGTDTQY

J gene: TRBJ2-7
V gene: TRBV7-2
CDR3 protein: ASSRPHSDYEQY

J gene: TRBJ2-3
V gene: TRBV5-6
CDR3 protein: ASSLVRGLTDTQY

J gene: TRBJ1-1
V gene: TRBV29-1
CDR3 protein: SVDHPTGGGFGAF

J gene: TRBJ2-7
V gene: TRBV5-6
CDR3 protein: ASSFSREQY

J gene: TRBJ2-1
V gene: TRBV7-2
CDR3 protein: ASSGTVHNEQF

J gene: TRBJ2-7
V gene: TRBV24-1
CDR3 protein: ATSDSLGTQGGEQY

J gene: TRBJ2-5
V gene: TRBV5-1
CDR3 protein: ASSFPRGGETQY

J gene: TRBJ1-6
V gene: TRBV12-3/TRBV12-4
CDR3 protein: ASSLATGDSPLH

J gene: TRBJ1-3
V gene: TRBV7-9
CDR3 protein: ASSLARSGSSGNTIY

J gene: TRBJ1-1
V gene: TRBV20-1
CDR3 protein: SAAGVVNTEAF

J gene: TRBJ1-2
V gene: TRBV9
CDR3 protein: ASTVGGANYGYT

J gene: TRBJ2-3
V gene: TRBV20-1
CDR3 protein: SKAGQGLTDTQY

J gene: TRBJ2-3
V gene: TRBV6-1
CDR3 protein: ARGQLASFPPDTQY

J gene: TRBJ2-7
V gene: TRBV2
CDR3 protein: ASSPGQLCGQY

J gene: TRBJ2-7
V gene: TRBV12-3/TRBV12-4
CDR3 protein: ASSLPQAGPYEQY

J gene: TRBJ1-4
V gene: TRBV9
CDR3 protein: ASSVDVANEKLF

J gene: TRBJ1-4
V gene: TRBV5-1
CDR3 protein: ASSQQGGNEKLF

J gene: TRBJ2-5
V gene: TRBV20-1
CDR3 protein: SARDRSRGWETQY

J gene: TRBJ2-7
V gene: TRBV5-5
CDR3 protein: ASSLKLADSYEQY

J gene: TRBJ2-7
V gene: TRBV20-1
CDR3 protein: SAFLTGSYEQY

J gene: TRBJ2-6
V gene: TRBV11-1
CDR3 protein: ASSLPSGDPGANVLT

J gene: TRBJ2-7
V gene: TRBV12-3/TRBV12-4
CDR3 protein: ASSTWALSGTRYVEQY

J gene: TRBJ2-1
V gene: TRBV2
CDR3 protein: ASSIAGGHYNEQF

J gene: TRBJ2-1
V gene: TRBV29-1
CDR3 protein: SVELAGANEQF

J gene: TRBJ1-2
V gene: TRBV12-3/TRBV12-4
CDR3 protein: ASSYLDGYT

J gene: TRBJ1-2
V gene: TRBV30
CDR3 protein: AWSRGGGYT

J gene: TRBJ2-3
V gene: TRBV9
CDR3 protein: ASSVVGGRTDTQY

J gene: TRBJ2-2
V gene: TRBV7-3
CDR3 protein: ASSSGSDTGELF

J gene: TRBJ1-2
V gene: TRBV24-1
CDR3 protein: ATSDIYGYT

J gene: TRBJ2-7
V gene: TRBV25-1
CDR3 protein: ASSEPIAGLRNEQY

J gene: TRBJ2-5
V gene: TRBV6-1
CDR3 protein: ASHYRPGHQETQY

J gene: TRBJ2-5
V gene: TRBV20-1
CDR3 protein: SSLRRGGLFLSLETQY

J gene: TRBJ1-1
V gene: TRBV7-8
CDR3 protein: ASSLVLQLGSMNTEAF

J gene: TRBJ2-7
V gene: TRBV19
CDR3 protein: ASSRGQGNEQY

J gene: TRBJ2-7
V gene: TRBV7-9
CDR3 protein: AGTGGAGGTYEQY

J gene: TRBJ2-1
V gene: TRBV7-9
CDR3 protein: ASSPDRTEQF

J gene: TRBJ2-1
V gene: TRBV24-1
CDR3 protein: ATMGQGIHEQF

J gene: TRBJ2-3
V gene: TRBV12-3/TRBV12-4
CDR3 protein: ASSMGTAGPDTQY

J gene: TRBJ2-5
V gene: TRBV29-1
CDR3 protein: SARLGDYQETQY

J gene: TRBJ2-7
V gene: TRBV7-2
CDR3 protein: ASSTIRYYEQY

J gene: TRBJ2-5
V gene: TRBV7-7
CDR3 protein: ASSQDRKETQY

J gene: TRBJ2-1
V gene: TRBV2
CDR3 protein: AGSRESYEQF

J gene: TRBJ2-7
V gene: TRBV29-1
CDR3 protein: SVVARASYEQY

J gene: TRBJ1-2
V gene: TRBV19
CDR3 protein: ASRRENNYGYT

J gene: TRBJ2-1
V gene: TRBV24-1
CDR3 protein: ATSDSYGTSEQF

J gene: TRBJ1-1
V gene: TRBV6-4
CDR3 protein: ASSESQGGEAF

J gene: TRBJ1-3
V gene: TRBV10-1
CDR3 protein: ASRGGGHPGNTIY

J gene: TRBJ1-2
V gene: TRBV29-1
CDR3 protein: SVDRGRGNYGYT

J gene: TRBJ1-2
V gene: TRBV7-9
CDR3 protein: ASSSHLGTSYGYT

J gene: TRBJ1-1
V gene: TRBV7-2
CDR3 protein: ASSQAGGEAF

J gene: TRBJ2-3
V gene: TRBV5-1
CDR3 protein: ASSLAGVTDTQY

J gene: TRBJ1-3
V gene: TRBV19
CDR3 protein: ASSIGGDGNTIY